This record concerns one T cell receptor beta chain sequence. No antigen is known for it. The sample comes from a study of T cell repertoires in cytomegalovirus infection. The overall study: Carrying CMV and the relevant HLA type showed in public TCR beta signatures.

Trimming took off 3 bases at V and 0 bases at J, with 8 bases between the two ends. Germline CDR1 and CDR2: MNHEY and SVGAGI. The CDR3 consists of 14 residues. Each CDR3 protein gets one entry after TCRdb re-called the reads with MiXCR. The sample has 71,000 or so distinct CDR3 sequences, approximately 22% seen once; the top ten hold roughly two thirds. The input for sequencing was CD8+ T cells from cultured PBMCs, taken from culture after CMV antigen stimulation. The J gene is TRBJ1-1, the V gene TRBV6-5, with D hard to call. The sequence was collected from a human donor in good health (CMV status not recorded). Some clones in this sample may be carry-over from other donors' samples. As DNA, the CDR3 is TGTGCCAGCAGTTATGGGCTAATGAACACTGAAGCTTTCTTT. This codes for CASSYGLMNTEAFF.